This TCR beta chain was sequenced for a study of molecular identifiers for immune sequencing clone quantification. Of note for this clonotype: This sequence may be a read error, since a much larger clone differs from it by one base.

The germline CDR1 and CDR2 sequences are MGHDK and SYGVNS. The CDR3 runs 14 residues. Trimming pared 9 bases from V and 5 bases from J, leaving 20 bases between. One entry per CDR3 protein results from TCRdb running MiXCR on the PCR reads. The table records around 460,000 distinct CDR3 sequences, roughly 26% of them present only once. The sequenced sample was naive CD8+ T cells from blood, with Jurkat cell RNA spiked in. Subset given: FACS-sorted CD8+CD4-CCR7+CD45RA+ naive T cells. The chain joins TRBV25-1 to TRBJ2-7; D may correspond to TRBD1 or TRBD2 (5 bases each). The source is a human donor in good health. Some libraries in this study had Jurkat cell RNA spiked in. CDR3 nucleotide sequence: TGTGCCAGTAGAGAGGGGCCGCAGGGCGACGAGCAGTACTTC. It translates to CASREGPQGDEQYF.